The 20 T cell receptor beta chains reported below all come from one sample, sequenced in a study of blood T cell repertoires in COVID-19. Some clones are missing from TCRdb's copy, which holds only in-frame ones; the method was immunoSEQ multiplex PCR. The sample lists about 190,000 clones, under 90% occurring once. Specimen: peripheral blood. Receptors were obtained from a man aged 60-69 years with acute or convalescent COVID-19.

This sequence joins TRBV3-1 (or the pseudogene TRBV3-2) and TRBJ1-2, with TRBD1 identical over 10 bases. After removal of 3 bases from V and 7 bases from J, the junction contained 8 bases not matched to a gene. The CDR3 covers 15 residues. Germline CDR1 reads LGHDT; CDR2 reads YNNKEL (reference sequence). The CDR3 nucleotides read TGTGCCAGCAGCCACCGGGACAGGGGAGAGGGTGGCTACACCTTC. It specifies CASSHRDRGEGGYTF.

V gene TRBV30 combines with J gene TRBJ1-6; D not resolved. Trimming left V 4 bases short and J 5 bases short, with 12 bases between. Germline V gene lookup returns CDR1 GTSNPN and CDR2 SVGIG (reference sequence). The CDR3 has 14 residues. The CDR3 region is CAWNEGTNNSPLHF. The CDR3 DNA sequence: TGTGCCTGGAATGAAGGAACTAATAATTCACCCCTCCACTTT.

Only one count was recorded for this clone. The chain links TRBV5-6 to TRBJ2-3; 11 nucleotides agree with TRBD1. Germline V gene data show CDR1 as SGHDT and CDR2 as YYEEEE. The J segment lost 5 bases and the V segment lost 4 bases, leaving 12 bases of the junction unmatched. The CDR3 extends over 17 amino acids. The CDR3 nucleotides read TGTGCCAGCAGCCCCGGGACAGGGGGATGGCCTGTAGATACGCAGTATTTT. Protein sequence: CASSPGTGGWPVDTQYF.

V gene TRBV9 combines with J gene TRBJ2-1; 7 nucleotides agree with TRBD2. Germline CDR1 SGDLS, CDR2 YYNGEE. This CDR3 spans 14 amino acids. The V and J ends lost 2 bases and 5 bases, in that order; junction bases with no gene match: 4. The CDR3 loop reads CASSVTSDNNEQFF. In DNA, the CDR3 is TGTGCCAGCAGCGTCACTAGCGACAACAATGAGCAGTTCTTC.

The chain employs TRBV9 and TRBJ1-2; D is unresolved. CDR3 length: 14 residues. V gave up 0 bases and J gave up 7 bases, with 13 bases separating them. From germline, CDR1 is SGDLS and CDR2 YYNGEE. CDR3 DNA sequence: TGTGCCAGCAGCGTAGCTGATGACTTTGGTGGCTACACCTTC. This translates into CASSVADDFGGYTF.

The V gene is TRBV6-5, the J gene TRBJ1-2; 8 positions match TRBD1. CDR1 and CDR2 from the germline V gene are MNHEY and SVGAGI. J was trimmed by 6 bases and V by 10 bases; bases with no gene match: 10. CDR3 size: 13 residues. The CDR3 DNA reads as TGTGCCACCATCCAGGGGGCGCAGGATGGCTACACCTTC. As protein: CATIQGAQDGYTF.

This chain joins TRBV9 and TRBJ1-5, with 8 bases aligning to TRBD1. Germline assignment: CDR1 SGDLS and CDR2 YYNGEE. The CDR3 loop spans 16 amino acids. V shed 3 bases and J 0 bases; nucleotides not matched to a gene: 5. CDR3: CASSAGTGLSNQPQHF. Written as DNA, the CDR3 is TGTGCCAGCAGCGCAGGGACAGGACTTAGCAATCAGCCCCAGCATTTT.

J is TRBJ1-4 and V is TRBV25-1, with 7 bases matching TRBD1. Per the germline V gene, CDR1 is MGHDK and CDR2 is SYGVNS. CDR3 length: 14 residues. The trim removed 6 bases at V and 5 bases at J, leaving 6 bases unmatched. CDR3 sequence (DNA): TGTGCCAGCAGCCTAACAGGGGTCAATGAAAAACTGTTTTTT. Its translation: CASSLTGVNEKLFF. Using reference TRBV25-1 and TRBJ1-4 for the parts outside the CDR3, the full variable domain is EADIYQTPRYLVIGTGKKITLECSQTMGHDKMYWYQQDPGMELHLIHYSYGVNSTEKGDLSSESTVSRIRTEHFPLTLESARPSHTSQYLCASSLTGVNEKLFFGSGTQLSVL.

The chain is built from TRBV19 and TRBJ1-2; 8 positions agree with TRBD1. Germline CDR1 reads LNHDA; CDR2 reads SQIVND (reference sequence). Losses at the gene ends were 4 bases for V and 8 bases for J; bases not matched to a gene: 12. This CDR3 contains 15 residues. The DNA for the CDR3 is TGTGCCAGTAGTACCCCCCCGACAGGGGACGGAGGCTACACCTTC. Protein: CASSTPPTGDGGYTF.

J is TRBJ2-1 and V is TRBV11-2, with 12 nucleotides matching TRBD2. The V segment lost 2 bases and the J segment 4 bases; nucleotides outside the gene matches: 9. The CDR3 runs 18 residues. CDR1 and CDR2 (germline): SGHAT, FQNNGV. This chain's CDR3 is CASSLFASGRARYNEQFF. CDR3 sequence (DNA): TGTGCCAGCAGCTTATTTGCTAGCGGGAGGGCTCGGTACAATGAGCAGTTCTTC.

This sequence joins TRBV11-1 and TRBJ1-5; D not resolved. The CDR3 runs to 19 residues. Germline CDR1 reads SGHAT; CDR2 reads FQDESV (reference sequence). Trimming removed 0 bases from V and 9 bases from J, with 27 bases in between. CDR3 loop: CASSLALHSPGAFLTPQHF. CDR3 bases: TGTGCCAGCAGCTTAGCGCTACATTCCCCAGGCGCCTTCCTTACGCCCCAGCATTTT.

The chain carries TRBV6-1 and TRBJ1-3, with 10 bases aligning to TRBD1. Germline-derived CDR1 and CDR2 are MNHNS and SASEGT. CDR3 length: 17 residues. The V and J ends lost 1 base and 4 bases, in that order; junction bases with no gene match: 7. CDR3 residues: CASSEEKWDRGGNTIYF. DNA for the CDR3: TGTGCCAGCAGTGAAGAGAAATGGGACAGGGGAGGAAACACCATATATTTT.

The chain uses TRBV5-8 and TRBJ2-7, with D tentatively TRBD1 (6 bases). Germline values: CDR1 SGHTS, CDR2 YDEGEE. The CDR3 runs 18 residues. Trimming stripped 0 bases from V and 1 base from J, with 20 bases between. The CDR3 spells CASSLDLQGTSRSYEQYF. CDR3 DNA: TGTGCCAGCAGCTTGGATTTGCAGGGGACATCAAGATCCTACGAGCAGTACTTC. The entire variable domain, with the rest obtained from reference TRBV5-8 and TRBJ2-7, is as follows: EAGVTQSPTHLIKTRGQQATLRCSPISGHTSVYWYQQALGLGLQFLLWYDEGEERNRGNFPPRFSGRQFPNYSSELNVNALELEDSALYLCASSLDLQGTSRSYEQYFGPGTRLTVT.

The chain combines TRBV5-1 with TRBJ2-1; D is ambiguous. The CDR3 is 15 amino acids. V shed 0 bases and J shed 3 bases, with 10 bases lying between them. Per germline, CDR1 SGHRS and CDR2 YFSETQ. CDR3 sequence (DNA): TGCGCCAGCAGCTTGGATTCAGGTGTCTACAATGAGCAGTTCTTC. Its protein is CASSLDSGVYNEQFF.

CDR3 region: CASSLGQAYGYTF. The CDR3 DNA follows: TGTGCCAGCAGTTTGGGCCAGGCCTATGGCTACACCTTC. The chain has TRBV6-5 and TRBJ1-2; D not certain. Trimming took off 4 bases at V and 4 bases at J, with 10 bases between the two ends. The CDR3 is 13 amino acids. The germline V gene has CDR1 MNHEY and CDR2 SVGAGI.

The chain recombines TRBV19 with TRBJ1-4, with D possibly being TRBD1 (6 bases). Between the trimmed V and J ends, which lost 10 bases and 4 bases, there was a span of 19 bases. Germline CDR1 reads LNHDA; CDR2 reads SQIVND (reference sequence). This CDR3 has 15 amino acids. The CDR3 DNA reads TGTGCCACTATCGGGGGGGGCCGTGGTAATGAAAAACTGTTTTTT. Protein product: CATIGGGRGNEKLFF.

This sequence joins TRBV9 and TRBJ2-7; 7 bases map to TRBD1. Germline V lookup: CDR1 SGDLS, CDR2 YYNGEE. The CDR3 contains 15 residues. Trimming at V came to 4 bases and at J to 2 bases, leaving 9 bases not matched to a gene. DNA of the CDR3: TGTGCCAGCAGCTCCCGGGACAGCTTAGCCTACGAGCAGTACTTC. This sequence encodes CASSSRDSLAYEQYF.

In DNA form, the CDR3 reads TGTGCCAGCAGCTCGGGACTAGGGGTTAATGAGCAGTTCTTC. Its translation is CASSSGLGVNEQFF. The rearrangement uses TRBV7-2 and TRBJ2-1; 8 bases line up with TRBD2. The CDR3 has 14 amino acids. Germline CDR1 SGHTA, CDR2 FQGNSA. The trim removed 4 bases at V and 7 bases at J, leaving 6 bases unmatched. The full variable domain, its missing parts supplied by reference TRBV7-2 and TRBJ2-1, is GAGVSQSPSNKVTEKGKDVELRCDPISGHTALYWYRQSLGQGLEFLIYFQGNSAPDKSGLPSDRFSAERTGGSVSTLTIQRTQQEDSAVYLCASSSGLGVNEQFFGPGTRLTVL.

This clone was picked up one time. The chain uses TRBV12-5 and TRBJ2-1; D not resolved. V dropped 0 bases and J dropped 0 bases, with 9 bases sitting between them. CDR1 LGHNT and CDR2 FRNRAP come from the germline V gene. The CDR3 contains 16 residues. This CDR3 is CASGLVVSSSYNEQFF. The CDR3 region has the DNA TGTGCTAGTGGTTTGGTTGTGTCTAGCTCCTACAATGAGCAGTTCTTC.

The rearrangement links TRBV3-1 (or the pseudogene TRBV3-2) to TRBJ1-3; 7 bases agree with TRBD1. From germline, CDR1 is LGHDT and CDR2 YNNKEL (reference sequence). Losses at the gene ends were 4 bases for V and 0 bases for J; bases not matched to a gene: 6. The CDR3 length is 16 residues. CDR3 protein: CASSRQTGASGNTIYF. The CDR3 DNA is TGTGCCAGCAGCCGCCAAACAGGGGCCTCTGGAAACACCATATATTTT.